These 28 T cell receptor beta chains were all obtained from the same sample, sequenced in a study of cytomegalovirus exposure and HLA in healthy donors. This PCR relied on a set of 60 Vbeta primers and 13 Jbeta primers. The protocol was immunoSEQ multiplex PCR, while the TCRdb copy is restricted to in-frame clones and leaves out a portion. The sample consists of around 150,000 clones, roughly 82% of them appearing once. Sequenced sample: PBMCs. These receptors all come from a male donor in good health and CMV-seronegative.

The genes are TRBV7-9 and TRBJ2-2; 9 bases are a match to TRBD2. The CDR3 is made up of 15 amino acids. The ends lost 11 bases at V and 0 bases at J; junction bases unmatched: 7. The germline V gene has CDR1 SEHNR and CDR2 FQNEAQ (reference sequence). The CDR3 here is CAGLAGAPNTGELFF. CDR3 DNA: TGTGCCGGATTAGCGGGGGCCCCGAACACCGGGGAGCTGTTTTTT. The full variable domain, its missing parts supplied by reference TRBV7-9 and TRBJ2-2, is DTGVSQNPRHKITKRGQNVTFRCDPISEHNRLYWYRQTLGQGPEFLTYFQNEAQLEKSRLLSDRFSAERPKGSFSTLEIQRTEQGDSAMYLCAGLAGAPNTGELFFGEGSRLTVL.

This rearrangement joins TRBV6-6 to TRBJ1-1; D remains ambiguous. V lost 6 bases and J lost 4, with 21 bases in between. CDR3 length: 16 amino acids. Germline assignment: CDR1 MNHNY and CDR2 SVGAGI (reference sequence). The CDR3, as DNA: TGTGCCAGCAGCCAAATTGCCCATCGATGGAGCACTGAAGCTTTCTTT. Its protein is CASSQIAHRWSTEAFF.

The J gene is TRBJ1-3, the V gene TRBV28, with a tentative D call TRBD1 (5 bases). This CDR3 is 16 amino acids long. The V gene lost 4 bases and the J gene lost 2 bases, with 15 bases spanning the gap. CDR1 and CDR2 (germline): MDHEN, SYDVKM. The CDR3 DNA reads as TGTGCCAGCAGTTCCGTCCGGGACTCTCCTGGAAACACCATATATTTT. Amino acid sequence: CASSSVRDSPGNTIYF.

This chain joins TRBV7-8 and TRBJ2-1; 9 bases are shared with TRBD2. The V gene's germline CDR1 is SGHVS and CDR2 FQNEAQ. The CDR3 covers 16 residues. Germline trimming cut 6 bases from V and 2 bases from J; bases unmatched to any gene: 8. The CDR3 bases are TGTGCCAGCAGACCAAGGGCTAGCGGGGCCTACAATGAGCAGTTCTTC. Translated, it gives CASRPRASGAYNEQFF.

The rearrangement uses TRBV4-2 and TRBJ2-5, with 7 bases aligning to TRBD1. Unmatched junction bases numbered 2, after V lost 0 bases and J lost 4 bases. CDR1 and CDR2 (germline): LGHNA, YNFKEQ. The CDR3 runs 14 residues. CDR3 bases: TGTGCCAGCAGCCAAGATAGGACAGGAGAGACCCAGTACTTC. This gives the protein CASSQDRTGETQYF.

The chain is built from TRBV15 and TRBJ1-4, with D possibly matching TRBD1 (5 bases). The length of the CDR3 is 14 residues. The germline V and J ends were trimmed by 5 bases and 0 bases, with 7 bases remaining between them. CDR1 is LNHNV, CDR2 YYDKDF, per germline (reference sequence). The CDR3 protein is CATSRGSTNEKLFF. CDR3 nucleotide sequence: TGTGCCACCAGCCGGGGGTCAACTAATGAAAAACTGTTTTTT.

The chain uses TRBV5-4 and TRBJ2-3, with 10 bases matching TRBD2. The V gene end was trimmed by 4 bases and the J gene end by 0 bases; junction bases not matched to a gene: 2. The germline gives CDR1 SGHNT, CDR2 YYREEE (reference sequence). The CDR3 spans 15 residues. The CDR3 loop reads CASSQTSGSTDTQYF. The DNA of the CDR3 is TGTGCCAGCAGCCAGACTAGCGGGAGCACAGATACGCAGTATTTT.

The rearrangement uses TRBV9 and TRBJ2-1, with TRBD2 identical over 16 bases. The CDR3 totals 17 residues. Germline lookup yields CDR1 SGDLS and CDR2 YYNGEE. The J segment lost 2 bases and the V segment lost 3 bases, leaving 2 bases of the junction unmatched. The DNA of the CDR3 is TGTGCCAGCAGCGCGGGACTAGCGGGGGGGCCCTACAATGAGCAGTTCTTC. It translates to CASSAGLAGGPYNEQFF. Looking up the rest from reference TRBV9 and TRBJ2-1 gives the full variable domain: DSGVTQTPKHLITATGQRVTLRCSPRSGDLSVYWYQQSLDQGLQFLIQYYNGEERAKGNILERFSAQQFPDLHSELNLSSLELGDSALYFCASSAGLAGGPYNEQFFGPGTRLTVL.

This clone was seen a single time. The CDR3: CASKRGQGFEGSGSEQFF. The CDR3 DNA reads as TGTGCCAGTAAGAGAGGACAGGGGTTTGAGGGTTCCGGGAGTGAGCAGTTCTTC. This sequence joins TRBV19 and TRBJ2-1; 9 bases line up with TRBD1. Germline V gene lookup returns CDR1 LNHDA and CDR2 SQIVND (reference sequence). The CDR3 spans 18 residues. The trim removed 7 bases at V and 9 bases at J, leaving 22 bases unmatched.

This sequence joins TRBV2 and TRBJ2-7; D is possibly TRBD1 (6 bases). V lost 7 bases to trimming and J lost 0 bases, with 16 bases between them. The CDR3 contains 15 residues. Per germline, CDR1 SNHLY and CDR2 FYNNEI. CDR3 loop: CASNPTDSFSYEQYF. In DNA, the CDR3 is TGTGCCAGCAACCCCACGGACAGTTTCTCCTACGAGCAGTACTTC.

V and J are TRBV6-1 and TRBJ1-2; D possibly corresponds to TRBD1 (5 bases). The CDR3 sequence is 14 residues long. CDR1 is MNHNS, CDR2 SASEGT, per germline. Trimming pared 4 bases from V and 9 bases from J, leaving 18 bases between. The DNA of the CDR3 is TGTGCCAGCAGTGTCGACAGTTCCTTTTATAGCTACACCTTC. Encoded protein: CASSVDSSFYSYTF.

The chain has TRBV28 and TRBJ2-3, with D unresolved. Trimming took off 7 bases at V and 0 bases at J, with 14 bases between the two ends. Germline CDR1 reads MDHEN; CDR2 reads SYDVKM. CDR3 length: 15 amino acids. CDR3 sequence reads: CASNQDQASTDTQYF. The CDR3 DNA sequence: TGTGCCAGCAATCAGGATCAAGCTAGCACAGATACGCAGTATTTT.

This clone occurred once. CDR3 loop: CASGWGTGIDEQYF. For the CDR3, the DNA is TGTGCCAGCGGCTGGGGGACAGGGATCGACGAGCAGTACTTC. The chain combines TRBV27 with TRBJ2-7; 9 nucleotides line up with TRBD1. The V gene's germline CDR1 is MNHEY and CDR2 SMNVEV (reference sequence). The CDR3 spans 14 residues. With 8 bases clipped from V and 5 bases from J, the junction kept 10 bases outside the gene matches.

This clone has a single count. This chain links TRBV6-1 with TRBJ2-7; 11 nucleotides agree with TRBD1. Germline CDR1 is MNHNS and CDR2 is SASEGT. This CDR3 region has 15 residues. Trimming removed 6 bases from V and 5 bases from J; junction bases left unmatched: 9. The CDR3 protein is CASSLYRDRGNEQYF. In DNA, the CDR3 is TGTGCCAGCAGCCTATACCGGGACAGGGGGAACGAGCAGTACTTC.

The rearrangement joins TRBV27 to TRBJ1-5; D gene unclear. Trimming shortened V by 6 bases and J by 0 bases, and 6 bases separated the two germline ends. Germline V gene sequence: CDR1 MNHEY, CDR2 SMNVEV (reference sequence). The CDR3 sequence is 13 residues long. The CDR3 DNA sequence: TGTGCCAGCAGCGGTTATAGCAATCAGCCCCAGCATTTT. It translates to CASSGYSNQPQHF.

The chain combines TRBV4-3 with TRBJ2-6, with no clear D. Per germline, CDR1 LGHNA and CDR2 YSLEER. The V gene lost 1 base and the J gene lost 4 bases, with 8 bases spanning the gap. This CDR3 contains 15 residues. CDR3 DNA: TGCGCCAGCAGCCAAGGTGGAGCCGGGGCCAACGTCCTGACTTTC. Amino acid sequence: CASSQGGAGANVLTF.

The V and J genes are TRBV2 and TRBJ1-1; a possible D gene is TRBD1 (5 bases). V gave up 7 bases and J gave up 1 base, with 16 bases separating them. CDR1 is SNHLY and CDR2 is FYNNEI in the germline V gene. This CDR3 has 15 residues. The DNA of the CDR3 is TGTGCCAGCATCCCGGACATAAAGCGGAACACTGAAGCTTTCTTT. As protein: CASIPDIKRNTEAFF.

The chain couples TRBV2 to TRBJ2-1, with 7 bases lining up with TRBD1. Germline V gene sequence: CDR1 SNHLY, CDR2 FYNNEI. The junction had 4 bases not matched to a gene; V was cut back by 7 bases and J by 7 bases. The CDR3 length is 12 residues. CDR3 bases: TGTGCCAGCACCCAGGGGGTGAATGAGCAGTTCTTC. Translated, it gives CASTQGVNEQFF.

This sequence joins TRBV25-1 and TRBJ2-2, with 13 bases matching TRBD2. Germline V lookup: CDR1 MGHDK, CDR2 SYGVNS. V was clipped by 8 bases and J by 6 bases; unmatched bases: 3. The CDR3 sequence is 14 residues long. The CDR3 region has the DNA TGTGCCAGCGGACTAGCGGGAGCGTCCGGGGAGCTGTTTTTT. Amino acid sequence: CASGLAGASGELFF.

This clone was detected a few times. V is TRBV7-9 and J is TRBJ2-5; D unclear. This CDR3 comprises 16 residues. Germline V gene data show CDR1 as SEHNR and CDR2 as FQNEAQ (reference sequence). V was pared by 5 bases and J by 2 bases, with 18 bases between. The DNA of the CDR3 is TGTGCCAGCAGCCCAGAGCAGAGCGCGGCTCAAGAGACCCAGTACTTC. Its protein is CASSPEQSAAQETQYF.

The chain recombines TRBV5-4 with TRBJ2-1, with 13 positions matching TRBD2. V lost 3 bases to trimming and J lost 0 bases; unmatched junction nucleotides: 3. Germline V gives CDR1 SGHNT, CDR2 YYREEE (reference sequence). The CDR3 runs to 17 residues. Here the CDR3 DNA reads TGTGCCAGCAGCTCCGGGACTAGCGGGATCTCCTACAATGAGCAGTTCTTC. This sequence encodes CASSSGTSGISYNEQFF.

This chain joins TRBV28 and TRBJ2-7, with D perhaps matching TRBD2 (5 bases). This CDR3 contains 11 residues. The V end lost 9 bases, the J end lost 0 bases, and 6 bases lay between the germline ends. The germline CDR1 and CDR2 sequences are MDHEN and SYDVKM. CDR3 sequence (DNA): TGTGCCAGTGGAGGCTCCTACGAGCAGTACTTC. Its translation: CASGGSYEQYF.

The chain combines TRBV10-3 with TRBJ2-1; TRBD2 matches at 11 bases. The CDR3 covers 15 residues. Germline V CDR1 and CDR2: ENHRY, SYGVKD. V shed 2 bases and J 14 bases; nucleotides not matched to a gene: 11. For the CDR3, the DNA is TGTGCCATCAGTGAGATACTAGCGGGAGAGCCGACCGAGTTCTTC. Amino acids: CAISEILAGEPTEFF.

V and J are TRBV5-4 and TRBJ2-2; D not resolved. Germline V lookup: CDR1 SGHNT, CDR2 YYREEE (reference sequence). The CDR3 contains 14 residues. The V and J ends lost 4 bases and 1 base respectively, with 8 bases between them. CDR3 protein: CASSTDWNTGELFF. CDR3 nucleotide sequence: TGTGCCAGCAGCACCGACTGGAACACCGGGGAGCTGTTTTTT.

This chain joins TRBV5-6 and TRBJ2-7; 8 bases align to TRBD1. The CDR3 runs 14 residues. The junction had 9 bases not matched to a gene; V was cut back by 4 bases and J by 6 bases. Germline V gene sequence: CDR1 SGHDT, CDR2 YYEEEE. The CDR3 reads CASSKGQVLREQYF. The CDR3 DNA sequence: TGTGCCAGCAGCAAGGGACAGGTCCTACGCGAGCAGTACTTC.

This clone was picked up one time. The chain employs TRBV7-9 and TRBJ1-4, with D possibly TRBD1 on 5 matching bases. The CDR3 loop spans 16 amino acids. Trimming pared 5 bases from V and 7 bases from J, leaving 20 bases between. Per the germline V gene, CDR1 is SEHNR and CDR2 is FQNEAQ (reference sequence). CDR3 nucleotides: TGTGCCAGCAGCACCCGAGTTGGGGGGAGGGGTGAAAAACTGTTTTTT. Translating it yields CASSTRVGGRGEKLFF.

This clone showed up just once. The V call is TRBV5-1, the J call TRBJ2-2; unclear D gene. CDR1 and CDR2 from the germline V gene are SGHRS and YFSETQ. V lost 0 bases and J lost 2, with 5 bases in between. The CDR3 is made up of 14 amino acids. CDR3 nucleotide sequence: TGCGCCAGCAGCTTGGTCCTAAACACCGGGGAGCTGTTTTTT. It is translated as CASSLVLNTGELFF.

The V and J genes are TRBV29-1 and TRBJ1-3; D is unclear. Trimming left V 3 bases short and J 2 bases short, with 11 bases between. Germline assignment: CDR1 SQVTM and CDR2 ANQGSEA. CDR3 length: 14 residues. CDR3 residues: CSVDRDRTGNTIYF. The CDR3 nucleotides are TGCAGCGTTGACCGAGATCGTACTGGAAACACCATATATTTT. The whole variable domain, remainder taken from reference TRBV29-1 and TRBJ1-3, is SAVISQKPSRDICQRGTSLTIQCQVDSQVTMMFWYRQQPGQSLTLIATANQGSEATYESGFVIDKFPISRPNLTFSTLTVSNMSPEDSSIYLCSVDRDRTGNTIYFGEGSWLTVV.